The rows below give T cell receptor beta chains drawn from one sample of a study of cytomegalovirus exposure and HLA in healthy donors. The data were produced by immunoSEQ multiplex PCR, yet TCRdb's version contains in-frame clones alone and is incomplete. The table has 170,000 or so clones, 77% seen once; the top ten hold 1.6%. Sequencing used PBMCs. The receptors here all came from a woman aged 25 to 39 in good health and CMV-seronegative. Each CDR3 is given with its conserved first and last residue. D genes are given only for firm matches. Clone size, where shown, is once, few, many, or a class for clones that have expanded.

clone size: NA; J gene: TRBJ2-7; D gene: TRBD1; V gene: TRBV28; CDR3 protein: CASSLPGQGALEQYF; CDR3 DNA: TGTGCCAGCAGTTTACCGGGACAGGGGGCCCTCGAGCAGTACTTC
clone size: few; J gene: TRBJ1-4; D gene: TRBD1; V gene: TRBV5-1; CDR3 protein: CASSSSGQGQKLFF; CDR3 DNA: TGCGCCAGCAGCTCCTCCGGACAGGGACAAAAACTGTTTTTT
clone size: NA; J gene: TRBJ1-1; D gene: NA; V gene: TRBV5-1; CDR3 protein: CASRQALKTGGMNTEAFF; CDR3 DNA: TGCGCCAGCAGGCAAGCCCTCAAGACGGGGGGGATGAACACTGAAGCTTTCTTT
clone size: NA; J gene: TRBJ2-1; D gene: TRBD2; V gene: TRBV7-3; CDR3 protein: CASSPQSGVSNEQFF; CDR3 DNA: TGTGCCAGCAGCCCCCAAAGCGGGGTAAGCAATGAGCAGTTCTTC
clone size: NA; J gene: TRBJ1-2; D gene: NA; V gene: TRBV9; CDR3 protein: CASSVEGQEKGYTF; CDR3 DNA: TGTGCCAGCAGCGTAGAGGGGCAGGAGAAGGGCTACACCTTC
clone size: NA; J gene: TRBJ1-3; D gene: TRBD1; V gene: TRBV5-6; CDR3 protein: CASSFGTGSGNTIYF; CDR3 DNA: TGTGCCAGCAGCTTTGGGACAGGCTCTGGAAACACCATATATTTT
clone size: NA; J gene: TRBJ2-2; D gene: TRBD2; V gene: TRBV19; CDR3 protein: CASRTSGRFYTGELFF; CDR3 DNA: TGTGCCAGTAGGACTAGCGGGAGGTTTTACACCGGGGAGCTGTTTTTT
clone size: NA; J gene: TRBJ2-1; D gene: TRBD2; V gene: TRBV6-5; CDR3 protein: CASSLSGSSYNEQFF; CDR3 DNA: TGTGCCAGCAGTCTTAGCGGGAGTTCCTACAATGAGCAGTTCTTC
clone size: NA; J gene: TRBJ2-1; D gene: NA; V gene: TRBV19; CDR3 protein: CASSELGGPVDEQFF; CDR3 DNA: TGTGCCAGTAGCGAACTCGGGGGGCCGGTTGATGAGCAGTTCTTC
clone size: NA; J gene: TRBJ1-2; D gene: TRBD1; V gene: TRBV4-2; CDR3 protein: CASSQGQGRGYTF; CDR3 DNA: TGTGCCAGCAGCCAAGGACAGGGCCGCGGCTACACCTTC
clone size: NA; J gene: TRBJ1-4; D gene: TRBD1; V gene: TRBV5-1; CDR3 protein: CASSSGTGDLNEKLFF; CDR3 DNA: TGCGCCAGCAGCTCAGGGACAGGCGACCTTAATGAAAAACTGTTTTTT
clone size: NA; J gene: TRBJ1-1; D gene: NA; V gene: TRBV10-3; CDR3 protein: CAISPLTGWAGNTEAFF; CDR3 DNA: TGTGCCATCAGCCCCCTCACGGGGTGGGCTGGGAACACTGAAGCTTTCTTT
clone size: NA; J gene: TRBJ2-3; D gene: NA; V gene: TRBV19; CDR3 protein: CASSTWGAQYF; CDR3 DNA: TGTGCCAGTAGTACCTGGGGCGCGCAGTATTTT
clone size: NA; J gene: TRBJ1-3; D gene: NA; V gene: TRBV2; CDR3 protein: CASSVFQGLTGNTIYF; CDR3 DNA: TGTGCCAGCAGCGTATTCCAGGGGTTAACTGGAAACACCATATATTTT
clone size: NA; J gene: TRBJ2-5; D gene: TRBD2; V gene: TRBV7-2; CDR3 protein: CASGKAGGVQETQYF; CDR3 DNA: TGTGCCAGCGGGAAAGCGGGAGGGGTACAAGAGACCCAGTACTTC
clone size: NA; J gene: TRBJ2-5; D gene: TRBD1; V gene: TRBV6-5; CDR3 protein: CATYSAGTAQETQYF; CDR3 DNA: TGTGCCACCTACTCCGCCGGGACAGCCCAAGAGACCCAGTACTTC
clone size: NA; J gene: TRBJ2-7; D gene: TRBD2; V gene: TRBV5-1; CDR3 protein: CASSTGLAGYEQYF; CDR3 DNA: TGCGCCAGCAGCACCGGACTAGCGGGGTACGAGCAGTACTTC
clone size: NA; J gene: TRBJ1-2; D gene: TRBD1; V gene: TRBV30; CDR3 protein: CAWSPDRGYGYTF; CDR3 DNA: TGTGCCTGGAGCCCCGACAGGGGCTATGGCTACACCTTC
clone size: NA; J gene: TRBJ2-1; D gene: TRBD2; V gene: TRBV9; CDR3 protein: CASSSSGRGSDEQFF; CDR3 DNA: TGTGCCAGCAGCTCTAGCGGGAGGGGGTCCGATGAGCAGTTCTTC
clone size: NA; J gene: TRBJ2-2; D gene: NA; V gene: TRBV19; CDR3 protein: CASRWGAGELFF; CDR3 DNA: TGTGCCAGTAGGTGGGGGGCCGGGGAGCTGTTTTTT
clone size: NA; J gene: TRBJ1-6; D gene: NA; V gene: TRBV5-8; CDR3 protein: CASSLAGRGIRSPLHF; CDR3 DNA: TGTGCCAGCAGCTTGGCCGGTCGCGGGATTCGTTCACCCCTCCACTTT
clone size: NA; J gene: TRBJ2-7; D gene: NA; V gene: TRBV29-1; CDR3 protein: CSVGSSGYEQYF; CDR3 DNA: TGCAGCGTTGGATCTAGTGGCTACGAGCAGTACTTC
clone size: few; J gene: TRBJ1-6; D gene: NA; V gene: TRBV14; CDR3 protein: CASSPRSAGDSPLHF; CDR3 DNA: TGTGCCAGCAGCCCGAGGTCGGCAGGGGATTCACCCCTCCACTTT
clone size: NA; J gene: TRBJ1-4; D gene: NA; V gene: TRBV21-1; CDR3 protein: CASSKDRRKLDEKLFF; CDR3 DNA: TGTGCCAGCAGCAAAGATCGGAGGAAGCTGGATGAAAAACTGTTTTTT
clone size: NA; J gene: TRBJ2-7; D gene: TRBD2; V gene: TRBV5-6; CDR3 protein: CASSLEGLGKDYEQYF; CDR3 DNA: TGTGCCAGCAGCTTGGAGGGACTAGGCAAGGACTACGAGCAGTACTTC
clone size: NA; J gene: TRBJ1-2; D gene: TRBD1; V gene: TRBV9; CDR3 protein: CASSLGDSNSNYGYTF; CDR3 DNA: TGTGCCAGCAGCTTGGGGGACAGTAATTCTAACTATGGCTACACCTTC
clone size: NA; J gene: TRBJ2-7; D gene: TRBD2; V gene: TRBV5-4; CDR3 protein: CASSFSSGSYEQYF; CDR3 DNA: TGTGCCAGCAGCTTCTCTAGCGGGAGCTACGAGCAGTACTTC
clone size: NA; J gene: TRBJ1-1; D gene: TRBD1; V gene: TRBV5-4; CDR3 protein: CASSLYRGGGTEAFF; CDR3 DNA: TGTGCCAGCAGCCTGTACAGGGGCGGAGGCACTGAAGCTTTCTTT
clone size: NA; J gene: TRBJ1-5; D gene: NA; V gene: TRBV7-7; CDR3 protein: CASYEAGQPQHF; CDR3 DNA: TGTGCTAGCTATGAGGCCGGTCAGCCCCAGCATTTT
clone size: NA; J gene: TRBJ1-1; D gene: NA; V gene: TRBV2; CDR3 protein: CASSAGFHTEAFF; CDR3 DNA: TGTGCCAGCAGTGCGGGTTTTCACACTGAAGCTTTCTTT
clone size: NA; J gene: TRBJ2-7; D gene: TRBD2; V gene: TRBV9; CDR3 protein: CASSVAGTSAYYEQYF; CDR3 DNA: TGTGCCAGCAGCGTAGCAGGGACTAGCGCCTACTACGAGCAGTACTTC
clone size: NA; J gene: TRBJ1-1; D gene: TRBD1; V gene: TRBV28; CDR3 protein: CASRRGRARGLGNTEAFF; CDR3 DNA: TGTGCCAGCAGGAGGGGACGGGCCAGGGGGCTGGGGAACACTGAAGCTTTCTTT
clone size: NA; J gene: TRBJ2-1; D gene: TRBD2; V gene: TRBV28; CDR3 protein: CASSPILLAGGRNEQFF; CDR3 DNA: TGTGCCAGCAGTCCGATCCTACTAGCGGGAGGTAGGAATGAGCAGTTCTTC
clone size: NA; J gene: TRBJ2-7; D gene: NA; V gene: TRBV4-2; CDR3 protein: CASSHTYEQYF; CDR3 DNA: TGTGCCAGCAGCCACACCTACGAGCAGTACTTC
clone size: NA; J gene: TRBJ1-4; D gene: NA; V gene: TRBV7-2; CDR3 protein: CASSPQGEKLFF; CDR3 DNA: TGTGCCAGCAGCCCCCAGGGTGAAAAACTGTTTTTT
clone size: NA; J gene: TRBJ1-1; D gene: NA; V gene: TRBV20-1; CDR3 protein: CSARHDREAFF; CDR3 DNA: TGCAGTGCTAGACACGACAGAGAAGCTTTCTTT
clone size: NA; J gene: TRBJ2-3; D gene: NA; V gene: TRBV7-3; CDR3 protein: CASSSTGVGLTDTQYF; CDR3 DNA: TGTGCCAGCAGTTCTACAGGGGTGGGACTCACAGATACGCAGTATTTT
clone size: NA; J gene: TRBJ2-7; D gene: NA; V gene: TRBV4-1; CDR3 protein: CASSLHLFTYEQYF; CDR3 DNA: TGCGCCAGCAGTCTCCACTTATTTACCTACGAGCAGTACTTC
clone size: NA; J gene: TRBJ1-1; D gene: NA; V gene: TRBV11-2; CDR3 protein: CASSRGGGTEAFF; CDR3 DNA: TGTGCCAGCAGTCGAGGGGGTGGCACTGAAGCTTTCTTT
clone size: NA; J gene: TRBJ2-7; D gene: NA; V gene: TRBV5-6; CDR3 protein: CASTAARPSYEQYF; CDR3 DNA: TGTGCCAGCACCGCAGCGAGACCCTCCTACGAGCAGTACTTC
clone size: NA; J gene: TRBJ2-7; D gene: NA; V gene: TRBV30; CDR3 protein: CAWSVGGFQYEQYF; CDR3 DNA: TGTGCCTGGAGTGTTGGCGGGTTTCAGTACGAGCAGTACTTC
clone size: NA; J gene: TRBJ1-2; D gene: NA; V gene: TRBV6-1; CDR3 protein: CASTDSANYGYTF; CDR3 DNA: TGTGCCAGCACAGACAGCGCTAACTATGGCTACACCTTC